Each of the 21 T cell receptor beta chains below was sequenced from the same sample in a study of regulatory T cells in long-lasting Graves disease. Time point of the sample: persistent/refractory GD, antithyroid drugs over 5 years with positive TRAb. Generation of the TCR library employed RNA extracted from PBMCs. Sequencing libraries for TCR beta were prepared with iRepertoire HTBI primers and Arm-PCR of CDR3 regions. TCRdb reanalysed the multiplex PCR reads using MiXCR and keeps one entry per CDR3 protein. The table lists 350,000 to 500,000 distinct CDR3 sequences, 21% of them singletons. Sequencing was performed on peripheral blood mononuclear cells (PBMCs), taken when the disease was refractory, from a patient treated with antithyroid drugs. The source is a female donor with Graves disease.

This clonotype was seen repeatedly, ten times or more. The CDR3 region is CASSLVQGSFGELFF. The CDR3 nucleotides read TGTGCCAGCAGCCTCGTGCAGGGGTCATTTGGGGAGCTGTTTTTT. The V call is TRBV6-1, the J call TRBJ2-2; a weak D match, TRBD1 (6 bases). Germline CDR1 and CDR2: MNHNS and SASEGT. The CDR3 contains 15 residues. The V end lost 6 bases, the J end lost 8 bases, and 19 bases lay between the germline ends.

This clonotype appeared many times. The V and J genes are TRBV28 and TRBJ2-7; maybe TRBD2 (6 bases). CDR1 and CDR2 from the germline V gene are MDHEN and SYDVKM. V was cut by 2 bases and J by 0 bases, with 8 bases left in between. The length of the CDR3 is 14 residues. The CDR3 DNA follows: TGTGCCAGCAGTTTAACTAGCAGCTCCTACGAGCAGTACTTC. This gives the protein CASSLTSSSYEQYF.

V and J are TRBV28 and TRBJ1-3; TRBD1 aligns across 9 bases. From germline, CDR1 is MDHEN and CDR2 SYDVKM. The CDR3 extends over 15 amino acids. V shed 1 base and J 4 bases; nucleotides not matched to a gene: 2. CDR3 DNA sequence: TGTGCCAGCAGTTTATTGGGACAGGGAGGAAACACCATATATTTT. Residues: CASSLLGQGGNTIYF. Full variable domain (missing parts from reference TRBV28 and TRBJ1-3): DVKVTQSSRYLVKRTGEKVFLECVQDMDHENMFWYRQDPGLGLRLIYFSYDVKMKEKGDIPEGYSVSREKKERFSLILESASTNQTSMYLCASSLLGQGGNTIYFGEGSWLTVV.

This clonotype has at least ten counts. V is TRBV2 and J is TRBJ1-5; TRBD1 is a possible D gene (5 bases). V was pared by 5 bases and J by 2 bases, with 10 bases between. CDR1 and CDR2 from the germline V gene are SNHLY and FYNNEI. The CDR3 runs to 14 residues. The CDR3 region is CASSMGPGNQPQHF. The CDR3, as DNA: TGTGCCAGCAGTATGGGACCTGGCAATCAGCCCCAGCATTTT.

This clonotype was seen only a few times. The chain couples TRBV11-2 to TRBJ2-2; weak D call: TRBD1 (6 bases). Trimming removed 5 bases at V and 0 bases at J, with 16 bases between. The CDR3 has 17 amino acids. Germline values: CDR1 SGHAT, CDR2 FQNNGV. CDR3 nucleotides: TGTGCCAGCAGCCAAGTGGGGACATCGGCGAACACCGGGGAGCTGTTTTTT. Residues: CASSQVGTSANTGELFF.

This clonotype was detected many times. The V call is TRBV7-2, the J call TRBJ2-5, with D possibly being TRBD1 (6 bases). Per germline, CDR1 SGHTA and CDR2 FQGNSA. This CDR3 has 13 residues. V was clipped by 6 bases and J by 9 bases, with 17 bases between them. The CDR3 is CASSRGPEGAQYF. CDR3 sequence (DNA): TGTGCCAGCAGTCGGGGACCAGAGGGGGCCCAGTACTTC.

The V gene is TRBV20-1, the J gene TRBJ2-7, with TRBD2 matching over 9 bases. This CDR3 has 17 amino acids. Germline CDR1 is DFQATT and CDR2 is SNEGSKA (reference sequence). Unmatched junction bases numbered 13, after V lost 3 bases and J lost 1 base. As DNA, the CDR3 is TGCAGTGCTAGGGGAGGAACGGGACTAGCCGATTCCTACGAGCAGTACTTC. Its translation: CSARGGTGLADSYEQYF.

The chain couples TRBV20-1 to TRBJ2-4; D possibly corresponds to TRBD2 (5 bases). V was pared by 1 base and J by 3 bases, with 13 bases between. Germline V gene lookup returns CDR1 DFQATT and CDR2 SNEGSKA (reference sequence). This CDR3 contains 15 residues. DNA of the CDR3: TGCAGTGCTAGAGCCGTGGGTGAGGGCAAAAACATTCAGTACTTC. This gives the protein CSARAVGEGKNIQYF.

This clonotype was detected a few times. V gene TRBV2 combines with J gene TRBJ1-5; D is unclear. Germline V gene data show CDR1 as SNHLY and CDR2 as FYNNEI. Trimming pared 9 bases from V and 3 bases from J, leaving 15 bases between. The CDR3 has 14 amino acids. In nucleotides, the CDR3 is TGTGCCAGTACCCGTGGTGGGGACAATCAGCCCCAGCATTTT. Its protein is CASTRGGDNQPQHF. Supplemented by reference TRBV2 and TRBJ1-5, the full variable domain reads EPEVTQTPSHQVTQMGQEVILRCVPISNHLYFYWYRQILGQKVEFLVSFYNNEISEKSEIFDDQFSVERPDGSNFTLKIRSTKLEDSAMYFCASTRGGDNQPQHFGDGTRLSIL.

This clonotype was found many times. The chain uses TRBV20-1 and TRBJ2-7; 13 nucleotides line up with TRBD2. The CDR3 loop spans 14 amino acids. The ends lost 1 base at V and 5 bases at J; junction bases unmatched: 2. Per the germline V gene, CDR1 is DFQATT and CDR2 is SNEGSKA (reference sequence). The chain's CDR3 is CSARATSGRDEQYF. The CDR3 DNA reads as TGCAGTGCTAGAGCCACTAGCGGGAGGGACGAGCAGTACTTC.

This clonotype was seen more than once but under ten times. The chain recombines TRBV7-2 with TRBJ2-7; D ambiguous. Germline V gene data show CDR1 as SGHTA and CDR2 as FQGNSA. V was pared by 5 bases and J by 3 bases, with 14 bases between. The CDR3 consists of 14 residues. CDR3 amino acids: CASSRRLVGYEQYF. DNA for the CDR3: TGTGCCAGCAGCAGGCGCCTGGTAGGCTACGAGCAGTACTTC. The full variable domain, its missing parts supplied by reference TRBV7-2 and TRBJ2-7, is GAGVSQSPSNKVTEKGKDVELRCDPISGHTALYWYRQSLGQGLEFLIYFQGNSAPDKSGLPSDRFSAERTGGSVSTLTIQRTQQEDSAVYLCASSRRLVGYEQYFGPGTRLTVT.

The chain is built from TRBV12-3 or TRBV12-4 and TRBJ2-7; 10 bases are shared with TRBD1. CDR3 size: 15 residues. V lost 6 bases and J lost 5; bases outside the gene matches: 10. The CDR3 protein is CASRTPGTGVNEQYF. The CDR3 bases are TGTGCCAGCAGAACACCCGGGACAGGGGTCAACGAGCAGTACTTC.

This clonotype has at least ten counts. The rearrangement joins TRBV12-3 or TRBV12-4 to TRBJ2-7, with a possible D match to TRBD1 (5 bases). Trimming took off 10 bases at V and 0 bases at J, with 13 bases between the two ends. The CDR3 has 13 amino acids. The CDR3 sequence is CATTRDSSYEQYF. The CDR3 DNA sequence: TGTGCCACCACCCGAGACAGCTCCTACGAGCAGTACTTC.

There are many counts of this clonotype. DNA of the CDR3: TGTGCCAGCAGGGGACTCAGAGCCAAACACGAGCAGTACTTC. Protein: CASRGLRAKHEQYF. The rearrangement links TRBV6-1 to TRBJ2-7, with a tentative D call TRBD2 (6 bases). This CDR3 region has 14 residues. V was trimmed by 6 bases and J by 5 bases, leaving 17 bases between them. In germline, CDR1 is MNHNS, CDR2 SASEGT.

V and J are TRBV11-2 and TRBJ2-3; TRBD2 aligns across 9 bases. The V gene end was trimmed by 5 bases and the J gene end by 0 bases; junction bases not matched to a gene: 15. The CDR3 contains 19 residues. Per the germline V gene, CDR1 is SGHAT and CDR2 is FQNNGV. Here the CDR3 DNA reads TGTGCCAGCAGCATAACGCGAGCGGGAGGTTTTTCTAGCACAGATACGCAGTATTTT. Amino acid sequence: CASSITRAGGFSSTDTQYF.

There are a few counts of this clonotype. The gene calls are TRBV3-1 and TRBJ2-2; weak D call: TRBD2 (6 bases). V lost 5 bases and J 5 bases, leaving 12 bases between the germline ends. The V gene's germline CDR1 is LGHDT and CDR2 YNNKEL (reference sequence). The length of the CDR3 is 14 residues. The CDR3 DNA sequence: TGTGCCAGCAGCTCCGGAGGGCCGACCGGGGAGCTGTTTTTT. Translating gives CASSSGGPTGELFF.

As for this clonotype: A much bigger clone sits one base away, suggesting this may be a read error. The rearrangement joins TRBV7-3 to TRBJ2-5; TRBD1 agrees at 7 bases. This CDR3 region has 13 residues. Germline values: CDR1 SGHTA, CDR2 FQGTGA. V shed 8 bases, J shed 5 bases, and the junction held 8 bases outside the gene matches. This CDR3 is CASGQGGWETQYF. In nucleotides, the CDR3 is TGTGCCAGCGGCCAAGGGGGCTGGGAGACCCAGTACTTC.

CDR3 sequence: CSPPGRINQPQHF. In nucleotides, the CDR3 is TGCAGCCCCCCGGGACGGATCAATCAGCCCCAGCATTTT. J is TRBJ1-5 and V is TRBV20-1, with a tentative D call TRBD1 (5 bases). This CDR3 contains 13 residues. Germline V CDR1 and CDR2: DFQATT, SNEGSKA (reference sequence).

This clonotype appeared many times. The chain carries TRBV2 and TRBJ1-5; TRBD1 might be the D (5 bases). With 4 bases removed from V and 6 bases from J, the gap between germline ends came to 16 bases. Germline CDR1 SNHLY, CDR2 FYNNEI. The CDR3 spans 15 residues. The CDR3 DNA sequence: TGTGCCAGCAGTGGGGGGGTTTCGGCGATTCAGCCCCAGCATTTT. Its translation: CASSGGVSAIQPQHF.

This clonotype occurred many times. The chain combines TRBV12-3 or TRBV12-4 with TRBJ2-2; D is unclear. V lost 7 bases to trimming and J lost 3 bases, with 15 bases between them. The CDR3 covers 15 residues. The CDR3 here is CASTPVDPYTGELFF. The CDR3 nucleotides read TGTGCCAGCACCCCCGTCGACCCCTACACCGGGGAGCTGTTTTTT.

J is TRBJ1-1 and V is TRBV28; 11 bases align to TRBD1. The CDR3 covers 15 residues. J was trimmed by 4 bases and V by 8 bases; bases with no gene match: 9. Germline V CDR1 and CDR2: MDHEN, SYDVKM. CDR3: CASDGQGARSTEAFF. The CDR3 nucleotides read TGTGCCAGCGACGGACAGGGGGCGCGGAGCACTGAAGCTTTCTTT.